Here is one T cell receptor beta chain with its context. The antigen remains undetermined. The germline V and J ends were trimmed by 3 bases and 9 bases, with 21 bases remaining between them. CDR1 and CDR2 from the germline V gene are MGHRA and YSYEKL. The CDR3 loop spans 15 amino acids. The data derive from a study of CD4 T cells in relation to SARS-CoV-2 and coronaviruses. This table comes from immunoSEQ multiplex PCR, and its TCRdb copy is limited to in-frame clones, with some not included. The sample consists of more than 20,000 clones, 74% of them appearing once. The unexposed donors gave CD4+ T cells in about 2010-2019, prior to COVID-19. The cells were cultured for approximately 10 days before CD4+ T cells were isolated.

The sequenced sample was CD4+ T cells from PBMCs, cultured in vitro. The V gene is TRBV4-1, the J gene TRBJ2-7; possible D gene TRBD2, 6 bases. The clonotype originates from a human donor in good health. Written as DNA, the CDR3 is TGCGCCAGCAGCCAGGATCCGGGACTGGCTTTTCGGCAGTACTTC. Translated: CASSQDPGLAFRQYF.